Below are 23 T cell receptor beta chains sequenced from a single sample in a study of OX40 agonist ivuxolimab in advanced cancers. Here immunoSEQ multiplex PCR was the method, and the copy in TCRdb shows in-frame clones only, minus some. The table shows roughly 93,000 clones, with around 92% occurring only once. Here the sequenced sample was CD4+ or CD8+ T cells sorted from blood, taken in a trial of the OX40 agonist ivuxolimab. Every receptor here comes from an adult with an advanced solid tumor such as melanoma, head and neck, liver or kidney cancer.

The J gene is TRBJ2-2, the V gene TRBV11-2, with D unresolved. This CDR3 spans 14 amino acids. Germline-derived CDR1 and CDR2 are SGHAT and FQNNGV. With 6 bases removed from V and 4 bases from J, the gap between germline ends came to 12 bases. The CDR3 here is CASRSRRGTGELFF. The CDR3 region has the DNA TGTGCCAGCAGATCCCGGCGAGGCACCGGGGAGCTGTTTTTT. Supplemented by reference TRBV11-2 and TRBJ2-2, the full variable domain reads EAGVAQSPRYKIIEKRQSVAFWCNPISGHATLYWYQQILGQGPKLLIQFQNNGVVDDSQLPKDRFSAERLKGVDSTLKIQPAKLEDSAVYLCASRSRRGTGELFFGEGSRLTVL.

This chain uses TRBV5-6 with TRBJ1-3; no reliable D call. Germline assignment: CDR1 SGHDT and CDR2 YYEEEE. The CDR3 covers 12 residues. The V gene lost 6 bases and the J gene lost 1 base, with 5 bases spanning the gap. CDR3 nucleotides: TGTGCCAGCACCGCTTCTGGAAACACCATATATTTT. Its protein is CASTASGNTIYF.

This chain links TRBV27 with TRBJ2-3, with unresolved D. The CDR3 spans 13 residues. Trimming shortened V by 6 bases and J by 6 bases, and 13 bases separated the two germline ends. In germline, CDR1 is MNHEY, CDR2 SMNVEV (reference sequence). CDR3: CASSSFGPDTQYF. For the CDR3, the DNA is TGTGCCAGCAGCTCCTTTGGGCCGGATACGCAGTATTTT.

The rearrangement uses TRBV6-1 and TRBJ1-4; the D is unclear. Germline-derived CDR1 and CDR2 are MNHNS and SASEGT. The CDR3 consists of 15 residues. V was cut by 3 bases and J by 8 bases, with 16 bases left in between. The CDR3 reads CASSESSVGREKLFF. CDR3 in DNA: TGTGCCAGCAGTGAGTCCTCCGTGGGGAGAGAAAAACTGTTTTTT.

J is TRBJ2-5 and V is TRBV19; D gene ambiguous. The CDR3 contains 16 residues. Trimming removed 4 bases from V and 1 base from J, with 16 bases in between. Germline V gives CDR1 LNHDA, CDR2 SQIVND (reference sequence). CDR3 sequence: CASSNSIRSFQETQYF. Written as DNA, the CDR3 is TGTGCCAGTAGTAACTCTATTAGGAGTTTCCAAGAGACCCAGTACTTC.

This clone was observed a few times. This chain joins TRBV7-2 and TRBJ2-5; possibly TRBD1 or TRBD2 for D (6 bases each). V lost 2 bases and J 3 bases, leaving 19 bases between the germline ends. The CDR3 runs 17 residues. CDR1 is SGHTA and CDR2 is FQGNSA in the germline V gene. The CDR3 is CASSLMGGREREETQYF. DNA for the CDR3: TGTGCCAGCAGCTTAATGGGGGGCAGGGAGCGCGAAGAGACCCAGTACTTC.

This chain connects TRBV7-3 to TRBJ2-3; tentatively, D is TRBD1 or TRBD2 (7 bases each). V was pared by 4 bases and J by 4 bases, with 15 bases between. There are 15 residues in the CDR3. Per germline, CDR1 SGHTA and CDR2 FQGTGA. CDR3 protein: CASSSRGGGADTQYF. The CDR3 bases are TGTGCCAGCAGCTCTAGGGGAGGGGGCGCAGATACGCAGTATTTT.

On this clone itself: An end of the junction does not agree with germline; a read error may underlie this. The J gene is TRBJ2-7, the V gene TRBV23-1; D unclear. TRBV23-1 is flagged as an ORF with uncertain function. The CDR3 consists of 12 residues. The CDR3 is CASSQPLAGVLW. In DNA form, the CDR3 reads TGCGCCAGCAGTCAACCCTTGGCAGGCGTACTTTGG.

This chain connects TRBV19 to TRBJ2-2, with a possible D match to TRBD1 (6 bases). This CDR3 is built from 16 residues. Germline V gives CDR1 LNHDA, CDR2 SQIVND (reference sequence). V was trimmed by 3 bases and J by 5 bases, leaving 16 bases between them. The CDR3 nucleotides read TGTGCCAGTAGTATCTACTGGACAGCACCTACCGGGGAGCTGTTTTTT. Translated, it gives CASSIYWTAPTGELFF. Full variable domain (remainder filled in from reference TRBV19 and TRBJ2-2): DGGITQSPKYLFRKEGQNVTLSCEQNLNHDAMYWYRQDPGQGLRLIYYSQIVNDFQKGDIAEGYSVSREKKESFPLTVTSAQKNPTAFYLCASSIYWTAPTGELFFGEGSRLTVL.

The V gene is TRBV5-1, the J gene TRBJ2-3, with D perhaps TRBD1 (5 bases). The CDR3 is 15 residues long. Germline V lookup: CDR1 SGHRS, CDR2 YFSETQ. The V end lost 9 bases, the J end lost 0 bases, and 17 bases lay between the germline ends. CDR3 amino acids: CAISARPGSTDTQYF. DNA for the CDR3: TGCGCCATCTCCGCACGGCCAGGGAGCACAGATACGCAGTATTTT.

The chain links TRBV30 to TRBJ1-1; tentative D call: TRBD1 (6 bases). The CDR3 is made up of 12 amino acids. The germline CDR1 and CDR2 sequences are GTSNPN and SVGIG (reference sequence). Trimming shortened V by 4 bases and J by 1 base, and 7 bases separated the two germline ends. CDR3 amino acids: CAWKGGNTEAFF. In DNA, the CDR3 is TGTGCCTGGAAGGGGGGGAACACTGAAGCTTTCTTT.

The rearrangement joins TRBV5-4 to TRBJ2-3, with 10 bases identical to TRBD2. V gave up 3 bases and J gave up 0 bases; unmatched junction bases: 4. The germline gives CDR1 SGHNT, CDR2 YYREEE (reference sequence). This CDR3 has 16 amino acids. CDR3 nucleotides: TGTGCCAGCAGCTCAGGACTAGCGGATAGCACAGATACGCAGTATTTT. It yields the protein CASSSGLADSTDTQYF.

This clone has only one observation. J is TRBJ1-1 and V is TRBV6-1, with 7 bases matching TRBD1. Germline V gene data show CDR1 as MNHNS and CDR2 as SASEGT. The CDR3 consists of 15 residues. Trimming took 5 bases from V and 6 from J; bases not matched to a gene: 12. The CDR3 loop reads CASSLHRGRGAEAFF. CDR3 DNA: TGTGCCAGCAGTCTCCACAGGGGCAGAGGCGCTGAAGCTTTCTTT.

V usage is TRBV2 and J usage is TRBJ2-6; D gene unclear. The CDR3 has 17 amino acids. Germline CDR1 SNHLY, CDR2 FYNNEI. Between the trimmed V and J ends, which lost 6 bases and 0 bases, there was a span of 15 bases. The CDR3 DNA is TGTGCCAGCAGAATTCGGCCCGTAAGCTCTGGGGCCAACGTCCTGACTTTC. This gives the protein CASRIRPVSSGANVLTF.

This clone has only one observation. The chain joins TRBV12-5 to TRBJ1-5; D remains ambiguous. Germline values: CDR1 LGHNT, CDR2 FRNRAP. This CDR3 spans 13 amino acids. V lost 8 bases to trimming and J lost 2 bases, with 10 bases between them. The CDR3 protein is CASTGYGNQPQHF. The CDR3 DNA is TGTGCTAGTACGGGATACGGCAATCAGCCCCAGCATTTT. The full variable domain, rest sourced from reference TRBV12-5 and TRBJ1-5, is DARVTQTPRHKVTEMGQEVTMRCQPILGHNTVFWYRQTMMQGLELLAYFRNRAPLDDSGMPKDRFSAEMPDATLATLKIQPSEPRDSAVYFCASTGYGNQPQHFGDGTRLSIL.

This rearrangement joins TRBV10-3 to TRBJ1-1, with D possibly being TRBD1 (5 bases). The V gene lost 5 bases and the J gene lost 2 bases, with 12 bases spanning the gap. The CDR3 runs 14 residues. The germline gives CDR1 ENHRY, CDR2 SYGVKD. The CDR3 protein is CAISPGGGNTEAFF. CDR3 in DNA: TGTGCCATCAGTCCCGGGGGAGGAAACACTGAAGCTTTCTTT.

As concerns this clone: Mismatch with germline at one junction end may stem from a read error. The V gene is TRBV6-1, the J gene TRBJ2-7; D could derive from TRBD1 or TRBD2 (6 bases each). The germline CDR1 and CDR2 sequences are MNHNS and SASEGT. The CDR3 spans 14 residues. The DNA for the CDR3 is TGTGCCATCAGTGAGGGGGGCGCTTCCTACGAGCAGTACTTC. Translating it yields CAISEGGASYEQYF.

This sequence joins TRBV7-2 and TRBJ1-2; D is uncertain. V lost 2 bases and J 2 bases, leaving 12 bases between the germline ends. Germline V gives CDR1 SGHTA, CDR2 FQGNSA. The length of the CDR3 is 15 residues. CDR3 bases: TGTGCCAGCAGCTTATCCCCGGGAGGAAACTATGGCTACACCTTC. This sequence encodes CASSLSPGGNYGYTF.

CDR3 region: CASSLAGGSFEKLFF. The CDR3 DNA is TGTGCCAGCAGCTTAGCGGGGGGCTCATTCGAAAAACTGTTTTTT. V usage is TRBV7-8 and J usage is TRBJ1-4, with D tentatively TRBD1 (6 bases). The CDR3 length is 15 residues. The germline CDR1 and CDR2 sequences are SGHVS and FQNEAQ. Trimming cost V 0 bases and J 8 bases, with 13 bases left between them.

The chain uses TRBV30 and TRBJ1-2; the D is unclear. V was cut by 0 bases and J by 6 bases, with 8 bases left in between. CDR1 and CDR2 from the germline V gene are GTSNPN and SVGIG (reference sequence). The CDR3 is made up of 12 amino acids. CDR3 residues: CAWSVNWDGYTF. CDR3 nucleotides: TGTGCCTGGAGTGTTAATTGGGATGGCTACACCTTC.

The gene calls are TRBV30 and TRBJ1-2; D is uncertain. The CDR3 runs 14 residues. Per the germline V gene, CDR1 is GTSNPN and CDR2 is SVGIG (reference sequence). V dropped 4 bases and J dropped 1 base, with 13 bases sitting between them. CDR3 sequence: CAWKVDWGNYGYTF. The CDR3 region has the DNA TGTGCCTGGAAGGTTGACTGGGGTAACTATGGCTACACCTTC.

V and J are TRBV5-1 and TRBJ2-5; a weak D match, TRBD2 (5 bases). The V and J ends lost 0 bases and 4 bases respectively, with 13 bases between them. The CDR3 is 15 residues long. Germline loops: CDR1 SGHRS, CDR2 YFSETQ. CDR3 coding DNA: TGCGCCAGCAGCTTGGAACCCGGGCGGGTAGAGACCCAGTACTTC. This encodes CASSLEPGRVETQYF.

The gene calls are TRBV30 and TRBJ1-2; no reliable D call. The V gene lost 2 bases and the J gene lost 8 bases, with 12 bases spanning the gap. Per the germline V gene, CDR1 is GTSNPN and CDR2 is SVGIG (reference sequence). The CDR3 runs to 12 residues. The CDR3 loop is CAWSNRPGGYTF. The DNA for the CDR3 is TGTGCCTGGAGTAATAGGCCCGGGGGCTACACCTTC.